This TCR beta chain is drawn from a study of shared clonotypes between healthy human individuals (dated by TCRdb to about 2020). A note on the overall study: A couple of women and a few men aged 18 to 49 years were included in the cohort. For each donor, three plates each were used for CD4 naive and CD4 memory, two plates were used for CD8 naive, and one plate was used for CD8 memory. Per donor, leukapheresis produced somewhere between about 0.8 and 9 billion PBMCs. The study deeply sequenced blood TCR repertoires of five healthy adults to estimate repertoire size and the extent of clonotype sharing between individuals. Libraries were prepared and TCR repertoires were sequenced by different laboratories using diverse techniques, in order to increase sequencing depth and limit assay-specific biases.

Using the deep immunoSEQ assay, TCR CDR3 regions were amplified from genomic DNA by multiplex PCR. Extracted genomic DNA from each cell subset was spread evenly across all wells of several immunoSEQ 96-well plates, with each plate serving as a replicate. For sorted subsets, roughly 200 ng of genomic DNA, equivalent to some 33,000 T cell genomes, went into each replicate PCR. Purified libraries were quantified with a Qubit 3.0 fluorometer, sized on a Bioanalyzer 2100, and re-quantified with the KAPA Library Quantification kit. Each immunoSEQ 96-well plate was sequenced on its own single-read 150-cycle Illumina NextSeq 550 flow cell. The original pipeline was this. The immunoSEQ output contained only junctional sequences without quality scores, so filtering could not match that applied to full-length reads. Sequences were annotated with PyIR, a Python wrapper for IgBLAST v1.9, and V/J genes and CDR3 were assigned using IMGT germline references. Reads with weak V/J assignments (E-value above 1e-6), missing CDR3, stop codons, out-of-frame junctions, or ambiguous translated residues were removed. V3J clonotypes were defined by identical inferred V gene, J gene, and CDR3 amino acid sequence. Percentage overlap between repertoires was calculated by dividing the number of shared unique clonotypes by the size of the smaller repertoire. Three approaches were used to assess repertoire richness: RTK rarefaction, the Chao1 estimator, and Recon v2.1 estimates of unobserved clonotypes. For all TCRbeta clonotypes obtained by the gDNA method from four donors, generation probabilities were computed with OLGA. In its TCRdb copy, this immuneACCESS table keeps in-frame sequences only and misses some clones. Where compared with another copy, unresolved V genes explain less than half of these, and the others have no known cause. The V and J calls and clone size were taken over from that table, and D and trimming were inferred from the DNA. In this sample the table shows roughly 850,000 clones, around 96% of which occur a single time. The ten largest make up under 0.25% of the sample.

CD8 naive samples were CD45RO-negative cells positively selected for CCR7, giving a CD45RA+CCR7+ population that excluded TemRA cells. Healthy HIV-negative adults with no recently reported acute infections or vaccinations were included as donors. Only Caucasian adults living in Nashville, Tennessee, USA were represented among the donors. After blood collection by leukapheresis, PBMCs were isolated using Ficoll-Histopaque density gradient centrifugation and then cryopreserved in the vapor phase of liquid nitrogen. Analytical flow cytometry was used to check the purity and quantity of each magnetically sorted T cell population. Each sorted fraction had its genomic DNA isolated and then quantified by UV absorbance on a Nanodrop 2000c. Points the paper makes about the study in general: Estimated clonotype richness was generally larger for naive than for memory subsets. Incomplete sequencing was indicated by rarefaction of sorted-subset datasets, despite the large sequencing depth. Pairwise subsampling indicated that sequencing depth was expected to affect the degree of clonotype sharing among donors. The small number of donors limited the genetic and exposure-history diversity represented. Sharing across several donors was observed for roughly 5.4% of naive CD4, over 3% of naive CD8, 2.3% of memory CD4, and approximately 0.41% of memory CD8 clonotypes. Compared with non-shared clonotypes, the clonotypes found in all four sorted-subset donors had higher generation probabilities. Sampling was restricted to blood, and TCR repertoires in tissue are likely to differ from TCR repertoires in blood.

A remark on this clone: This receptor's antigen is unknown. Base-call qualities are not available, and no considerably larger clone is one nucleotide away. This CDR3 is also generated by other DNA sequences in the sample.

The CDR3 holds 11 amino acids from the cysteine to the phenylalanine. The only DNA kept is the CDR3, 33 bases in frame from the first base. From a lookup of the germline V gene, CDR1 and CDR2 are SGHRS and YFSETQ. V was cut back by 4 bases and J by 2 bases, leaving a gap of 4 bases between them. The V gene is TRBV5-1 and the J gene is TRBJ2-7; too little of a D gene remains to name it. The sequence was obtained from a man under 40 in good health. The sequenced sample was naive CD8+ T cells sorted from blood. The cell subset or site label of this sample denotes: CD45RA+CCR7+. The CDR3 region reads CASSEAYEQYF. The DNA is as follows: TGCGCCAGCAGCGAAGCCTACGAGCAGTACTTC.